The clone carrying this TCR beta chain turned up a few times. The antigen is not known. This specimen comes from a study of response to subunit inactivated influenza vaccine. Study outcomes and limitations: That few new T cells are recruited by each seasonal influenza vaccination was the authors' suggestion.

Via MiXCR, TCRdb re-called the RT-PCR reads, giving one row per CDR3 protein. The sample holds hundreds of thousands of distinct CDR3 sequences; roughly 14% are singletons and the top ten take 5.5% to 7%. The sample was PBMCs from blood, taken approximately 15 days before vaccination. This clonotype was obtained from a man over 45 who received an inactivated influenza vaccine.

CDR3 in DNA: TGCAGTGCCCACGGACTAGCGGGAGGGCGGCGGAGCACAGATACGCAGTATTTT. It translates to CSAHGLAGGRRSTDTQYF. V and J are TRBV20-1 and TRBJ2-3, with 15 bases matching TRBD2. CDR1 is DFQATT and CDR2 is SNEGSKA in the germline V gene (reference sequence). The trim removed 6 bases at V and 0 bases at J, leaving 10 bases unmatched. The CDR3 runs 18 residues.